The sequence of this T cell receptor (beta chain) was determined in a study of T cells in localized non-small cell lung cancer. Trimming took 1 base from V and 6 from J, leaving 13 bases between them. Germline CDR1 MNHNS, CDR2 SASEGT. This CDR3 has 15 amino acids. Clones were sequenced by immunoSEQ multiplex PCR, and TCRdb holds only the in-frame ones, with some missing. This sample carries approximately 70,000 clones, around 81% of them seen once, and the ten largest clones take just over 4.5%. The receptor's source is a man aged 40-75 years with stage II lung adenocarcinoma. Material: PBMCs, obtained before any cancer treatment. The V call is TRBV6-1, the J call TRBJ1-5, with D hard to call. The CDR3 sequence is CASSEGNPGSQPQHF. CDR3 bases: TGTGCCAGCAGTGAAGGGAACCCGGGGTCTCAGCCCCAGCATTTT.